These 25 T cell receptor beta chains were all obtained from the same sample, sequenced in a study of Ad26.COV2.S vaccination and SARS-CoV-2 variants. As for treatment: over 15 received Ad26.COV2.S at low or high dose, single or two shots; about five received placebo; per-sample allocation not given. Day 63 after the first injection of vaccine or placebo was the sampling time. Assay: immunoSEQ multiplex PCR; the TCRdb copy retains only in-frame clones and omits some. The data contain hundreds of thousands of clones, 89% of them singletons. The material was peripheral blood, obtained in a trial of Ad26.COV2.S vaccine versus placebo. These receptors were obtained from a person aged 18-65 years who received the Ad26.COV2.S COVID-19 vaccine or a placebo.

V gene TRBV6-1 combines with J gene TRBJ2-1; no firm D call. This CDR3 is 13 amino acids long. CDR1 and CDR2 from the germline V gene are MNHNS and SASEGT. V was clipped by 3 bases and J by 4 bases, with 7 bases between them. The CDR3 spells CASSDGSYNEQFF. CDR3 nucleotide sequence: TGTGCCAGCAGTGATGGCAGTTACAATGAGCAGTTCTTC.

The rearrangement uses TRBV27 and TRBJ2-1; TRBD1 is a possible D gene (6 bases). The CDR3 is made up of 14 amino acids. The V gene's germline CDR1 is MNHEY and CDR2 SMNVEV (reference sequence). V dropped 5 bases and J dropped 12 bases, with 20 bases sitting between them. The CDR3, as DNA: TGTGCCAGCAGTCCCGCCCCAGGGGCCCTAGGGCAGTTCTTC. It encodes CASSPAPGALGQFF.

The gene calls are TRBV5-4 and TRBJ2-2; unclear D gene. Trimming pared 5 bases from V and 2 bases from J, leaving 13 bases between. The CDR3 spans 15 residues. Germline CDR1 reads SGHNT; CDR2 reads YYREEE (reference sequence). The CDR3 sequence: CASSRPAPNTGELFF. DNA for the CDR3: TGTGCCAGCAGTCGCCCCGCTCCTAACACCGGGGAGCTGTTTTTT. Filled out from reference TRBV5-4 and TRBJ2-2, the complete variable domain reads ETGVTQSPTHLIKTRGQQVTLRCSSQSGHNTVSWYQQALGQGPQFIFQYYREEENGRGNFPPRFSGLQFPNYSSELNVNALELDDSALYLCASSRPAPNTGELFFGEGSRLTVL.

This clone has more than one count but fewer than ten. The gene calls are TRBV4-2 and TRBJ1-4; no clear D. Trimming took off 4 bases at V and 11 bases at J, with 20 bases between the two ends. CDR3 length: 15 amino acids. CDR1 is LGHNA, CDR2 YNFKEQ, per germline. The chain's CDR3 is CASSLRWASPEKLFF. The CDR3 DNA reads TGTGCCAGCAGCCTCCGCTGGGCCAGTCCTGAGAAACTGTTTTTT.

The chain recombines TRBV18 with TRBJ1-6; D is perhaps TRBD1 (5 bases). The CDR3 contains 13 residues. The V end lost 2 bases, the J end lost 12 bases, and 11 bases lay between the germline ends. CDR1 and CDR2 (germline): KGHSH, LQKENI. The CDR3 coding sequence is TGTGCCAGCTCACCAGTTCAAGGGGTACCCCTCCACTTT. Amino acids: CASSPVQGVPLHF.

The chain has TRBV20-1 and TRBJ2-1; weak D call: TRBD1 (7 bases). This CDR3 is built from 11 residues. V dropped 5 bases and J dropped 16 bases, with 18 bases sitting between them. Germline V CDR1 and CDR2: DFQATT, SNEGSKA (reference sequence). The CDR3, as DNA: TGCAGTGCTCAGGGGGGACTCGTCCCTTTCTTC. Translating it yields CSAQGGLVPFF.

The chain joins TRBV5-5 to TRBJ2-5; weak D call: TRBD1 (5 bases). V lost 4 bases and J lost 0, with 13 bases in between. The CDR3 is 15 amino acids. Germline-derived CDR1 and CDR2 are SGHKS and YYEKEE (reference sequence). CDR3 residues: CASSPFQGYQETQYF. In DNA, the CDR3 is TGTGCCAGCAGCCCCTTTCAGGGTTACCAAGAGACCCAGTACTTC.

The gene calls are TRBV7-8 and TRBJ1-1; TRBD1 might be the D (5 bases). CDR3 length: 17 amino acids. Germline lookup yields CDR1 SGHVS and CDR2 FQNEAQ. V shed 4 bases and J shed 8 bases, with 26 bases lying between them. The CDR3 loop is CASSSPWWTGPLGEAFF. CDR3 in DNA: TGTGCCAGCAGCTCGCCTTGGTGGACGGGGCCCCTCGGGGAAGCTTTCTTT.

The chain is built from TRBV9 and TRBJ2-2, with 12 bases lining up with TRBD2. The CDR3 consists of 16 residues. Germline V gene sequence: CDR1 SGDLS, CDR2 YYNGEE. The V gene end was trimmed by 6 bases and the J gene end by 5 bases; junction bases not matched to a gene: 8. CDR3 protein: CASKRSGTSGTGELFF. As DNA, the CDR3 is TGTGCCAGCAAGCGCTCTGGGACTAGCGGGACCGGGGAGCTGTTTTTT.

This clone is a singleton in its sample. The DNA for the CDR3 is TGCGCCAGCACTGGGGACAGGGTTTATCCGTGGGACGAGCAGTACGTC. Translating it yields CASTGDRVYPWDEQYV. The chain links TRBV23-1 to TRBJ2-7; 9 bases fit TRBD1. TRBV23-1 is an ORF; its function is uncertain. Trimming at V came to 7 bases and at J to 5 bases, leaving 15 bases not matched to a gene. This CDR3 has 16 residues.

The rearrangement uses TRBV7-2 and TRBJ1-2; weak D call: TRBD1 (6 bases). This CDR3 comprises 14 residues. Deletions cut 2 bases from V and 3 bases from J, with 10 bases between. The germline V gene encodes CDR1 SGHTA and CDR2 FQGNSA. The CDR3 sequence is CASSLKGGHYGYTF. The CDR3 nucleotides are TGTGCCAGCAGCTTAAAGGGGGGCCACTATGGCTACACCTTC. The variable domain in full, completed from reference TRBV7-2 and TRBJ1-2, reads GAGVSQSPSNKVTEKGKDVELRCDPISGHTALYWYRQSLGQGLEFLIYFQGNSAPDKSGLPSDRFSAERTGGSVSTLTIQRTQQEDSAVYLCASSLKGGHYGYTFGSGTRLTVV.

The chain has TRBV12-3 or TRBV12-4 and TRBJ2-1; D call uncertain. This CDR3 spans 10 amino acids. V was trimmed by 8 bases and J by 8 bases, leaving 7 bases between them. CDR3 coding DNA: TGTGCCAGCGCGATCGATGAGCAGTTCTTC. Its protein is CASAIDEQFF.

The rearrangement links TRBV4-3 to TRBJ2-2; the D gene is possibly TRBD1 (6 bases). The CDR3 has 15 residues. Trimming shortened V by 4 bases and J by 0 bases, and 9 bases separated the two germline ends. Germline V gene sequence: CDR1 LGHNA, CDR2 YSLEER. The CDR3 DNA follows: TGCGCCAGCAGCCCCGGGACACCGAACACCGGGGAGCTGTTTTTT. This gives the protein CASSPGTPNTGELFF.

The chain employs TRBV4-3 and TRBJ2-2, with no clear D. Deletions cut 4 bases from V and 6 bases from J, with 12 bases between. Germline V gives CDR1 LGHNA, CDR2 YSLEER. There are 14 residues in the CDR3. CDR3 coding DNA: TGCGCCAGCAGCCCCATATTAGTGCCCGGGGAGCTGTTTTTT. Translated, it gives CASSPILVPGELFF.

As concerns this clone: Other nucleotide sequences from this sample produce the same CDR3. This chain uses TRBV7-2 with TRBJ1-2; D unclear. The CDR3 contains 12 residues. The V and J ends lost 3 bases and 4 bases respectively, with 6 bases between them. The V gene's germline CDR1 is SGHTA and CDR2 FQGNSA. The CDR3 DNA reads as TGTGCCAGCAGCTTGAATGGCTATGGCTACACCTTC. Its protein product is CASSLNGYGYTF.

DNA of the CDR3: TGTGCCAGCAGCGACAGGGCTACTGGGGCCAACGTCCTGACTTTC. Translated: CASSDRATGANVLTF. The rearrangement joins TRBV7-9 to TRBJ2-6; TRBD1 agrees at 7 bases. Trimming removed 5 bases from V and 2 bases from J; junction bases left unmatched: 3. This CDR3 spans 15 amino acids. Germline CDR1 and CDR2: SEHNR and FQNEAQ (reference sequence). Complete variable domain (other parts from reference TRBV7-9 and TRBJ2-6): DTGVSQNPRHKITKRGQNVTFRCDPISEHNRLYWYRQTLGQGPEFLTYFQNEAQLEKSRLLSDRFSAERPKGSFSTLEIQRTEQGDSAMYLCASSDRATGANVLTFGAGSRLTVL.

This chain links TRBV29-1 with TRBJ2-7, with 11 bases identical to TRBD1. The trim removed 5 bases at V and 3 bases at J, leaving 3 bases unmatched. The CDR3 is made up of 13 amino acids. Per germline, CDR1 SQVTM and CDR2 ANQGSEA. The CDR3 DNA reads as TGCAGCGTTCTGGGACAGGGGGTCTACGAGCAGTACTTC. It yields the protein CSVLGQGVYEQYF.

This clone has only one observation. The gene calls are TRBV5-1 and TRBJ1-5; no definite D call. Germline lookup yields CDR1 SGHRS and CDR2 YFSETQ. The CDR3 has 14 amino acids. Deletions cut 4 bases from V and 4 bases from J, with 12 bases between. CDR3 coding DNA: TGCGCCAGCAGCGAAGGGTCGGCGAATCAGCCCCAGCATTTT. It codes for CASSEGSANQPQHF.

The chain recombines TRBV5-1 with TRBJ1-1; 10 bases align to TRBD1. Per the germline V gene, CDR1 is SGHRS and CDR2 is YFSETQ. The CDR3 is 14 residues long. V lost 7 bases and J lost 4; bases outside the gene matches: 7. CDR3 bases: TGCGCCAGCTTTGACAGGGGGCATAGCACTGAAGCTTTCTTT. Its translation: CASFDRGHSTEAFF.

This clone came up a few times. V is TRBV29-1 and J is TRBJ2-2, with D possibly matching TRBD1 (6 bases). V shed 6 bases and J shed 0 bases, with 11 bases lying between them. Germline loops: CDR1 SQVTM, CDR2 ANQGSEA. This CDR3 comprises 14 residues. This CDR3 reads CSVRQVTNTGELFF. In DNA form, the CDR3 reads TGCAGCGTAAGACAGGTGACGAACACCGGGGAGCTGTTTTTT.

This clone appeared a few times. This chain links TRBV28 with TRBJ1-1; D is perhaps TRBD1 (6 bases). Looked up from germline, CDR1 is MDHEN and CDR2 is SYDVKM. The CDR3 extends over 16 amino acids. Trimming pared 6 bases from V and 0 bases from J, leaving 17 bases between. CDR3 protein: CASRPLGTIMNTEAFF. CDR3 sequence (DNA): TGTGCCAGCAGACCGCTCGGGACAATTATGAACACTGAAGCTTTCTTT.

The gene calls are TRBV27 and TRBJ2-2; 10 positions match TRBD2. J gave up 7 bases and V 2 bases, and 4 bases lay outside the gene matches. Germline V gives CDR1 MNHEY, CDR2 SMNVEV (reference sequence). The CDR3 runs 15 residues. This CDR3 is CASSLERGGVGELFF. The CDR3, as DNA: TGTGCCAGCAGTTTAGAGCGGGGGGGTGTCGGGGAGCTGTTTTTT.

The rearrangement links TRBV7-3 to TRBJ1-1; D might be TRBD1 (5 bases). The V gene's germline CDR1 is SGHTA and CDR2 FQGTGA. The CDR3 spans 16 residues. Trimming took off 0 bases at V and 5 bases at J, with 16 bases between the two ends. This CDR3 reads CASSLTGDGGWTEAFF. The CDR3 DNA sequence: TGTGCCAGCAGCTTAACGGGCGATGGGGGTTGGACTGAAGCTTTCTTT.

V is TRBV29-1 and J is TRBJ1-2; the D is unclear. This CDR3 has 13 amino acids. Germline lookup yields CDR1 SQVTM and CDR2 ANQGSEA. As DNA, the CDR3 is TGCAACGTAGCTGAGGGCTTGGGGTATGGCTACACCTTC. Translating gives CNVAEGLGYGYTF.

This chain uses TRBV7-8 with TRBJ1-1; the D is unclear. This CDR3 has 15 residues. V gave up 2 bases and J gave up 3 bases, with 13 bases separating them. Germline loops: CDR1 SGHVS, CDR2 FQNEAQ. In DNA, the CDR3 is TGTGCCAGCAGCTTAATAGCTCCAAGAGACACTGAAGCTTTCTTT. Translating gives CASSLIAPRDTEAFF.